Listed below are T cell receptor beta chains from one sample, sequenced in a study of response to subunit inactivated influenza vaccine. TCRdb re-called the RT-PCR reads through MiXCR, storing one row per CDR3 protein. Altogether 400,000 to 650,000 distinct CDR3 sequences are present, more than 7% being singletons, with the ten largest covering 13%. Specimen: PBMCs from blood, collected about 23 months after vaccination. The receptors derive from a man aged 45 to 75 who received an inactivated influenza vaccine. Each CDR3 is given with its conserved first and last residue. Each record gives: V gene, clone size, CDR3 protein. Clone size appears in some rows only: once, few, many, or a class for an expanded clone.

v_call: TRBV5-6; clone_size: many; cdr3_aa: CASSLPGGAETQYF
v_call: TRBV20-1; clone_size: .; cdr3_aa: CSAPKGQSYGYTF
v_call: TRBV12-3/TRBV12-4; clone_size: .; cdr3_aa: CASSPQGRSYEQYF
v_call: TRBV5-5; clone_size: once; cdr3_aa: CASSPWHGPGELFF
v_call: TRBV21-1; clone_size: many; cdr3_aa: CASSKKERGTGSYEQYF
v_call: TRBV5-1; clone_size: .; cdr3_aa: CASSRDRPSSYEQYF
v_call: TRBV12-3/TRBV12-4; clone_size: many; cdr3_aa: CASSFGYYGYTF
v_call: TRBV5-4; clone_size: few; cdr3_aa: CASSFPGQSLNTEAFF
v_call: TRBV12-3/TRBV12-4; clone_size: few; cdr3_aa: CASSPSPGTQYF
v_call: TRBV28; clone_size: .; cdr3_aa: CASRHQVVGTEAFF
v_call: TRBV5-1; clone_size: few; cdr3_aa: CASSLGQGVLGSPLHF
v_call: TRBV20-1; clone_size: .; cdr3_aa: CSANPFQRGVKETQYF
v_call: TRBV5-1; clone_size: many; cdr3_aa: CASSSRVNTDTQYF
v_call: TRBV30; clone_size: few; cdr3_aa: CARTIDSYNEQFF
v_call: TRBV5-5; clone_size: few; cdr3_aa: CASSLVPGSNQPQHF
v_call: TRBV14; clone_size: many; cdr3_aa: CASSQAETLGEQYF
v_call: TRBV7-2; clone_size: .; cdr3_aa: CASSHAGTTEAFF
v_call: TRBV12-3/TRBV12-4; clone_size: .; cdr3_aa: CASSRIGPRGYTF
v_call: TRBV7-2; clone_size: few; cdr3_aa: CASSLASGMGQYEQYF
v_call: TRBV6-2/TRBV6-3; clone_size: many; cdr3_aa: CASSLEGGNQPQHF
v_call: TRBV28; clone_size: many; cdr3_aa: CASRDVGTDNEQFF
v_call: TRBV7-2; clone_size: many; cdr3_aa: CASSLGPGGNIQYF
v_call: TRBV28; clone_size: few; cdr3_aa: CASSTPSSGANVLTF
v_call: TRBV12-3/TRBV12-4; clone_size: .; cdr3_aa: CASSFTTTGGQETQYF
v_call: TRBV12-3/TRBV12-4; clone_size: many; cdr3_aa: CASSGRFTEAFF
v_call: TRBV4-3; clone_size: many; cdr3_aa: CASSRDSNTGELFF
v_call: TRBV27; clone_size: many; cdr3_aa: CASLKGQGNHNEQFF
v_call: TRBV12-3/TRBV12-4; clone_size: .; cdr3_aa: CASSPPTGTGGEKLFF
v_call: TRBV5-1; clone_size: .; cdr3_aa: CASSRRTGDNYGYTF
v_call: TRBV5-1; clone_size: few; cdr3_aa: CASSSAEGYGYTF
v_call: TRBV7-2; clone_size: many; cdr3_aa: CASSLVEYTMNTEAFF
v_call: TRBV7-9; clone_size: many; cdr3_aa: CASSLSLSGVFTDTQYF
v_call: TRBV18; clone_size: .; cdr3_aa: CASSPDPSGSYEQYF
v_call: TRBV9; clone_size: few; cdr3_aa: CASSGGGTGELFF
v_call: TRBV28; clone_size: .; cdr3_aa: CASSTRRTQYF
v_call: TRBV24-1; clone_size: many; cdr3_aa: CATSVFGGGTDTQYF
v_call: TRBV4-1; clone_size: many; cdr3_aa: CASSQISGSNSYEQYF
v_call: TRBV12-3/TRBV12-4; clone_size: many; cdr3_aa: CASSLGVSGNTIYF
v_call: TRBV20-1; clone_size: few; cdr3_aa: CSAPSGRGRYEQYF
v_call: TRBV5-4; clone_size: .; cdr3_aa: CASSLPGVGETQYF
v_call: TRBV7-8; clone_size: few; cdr3_aa: CASSLIVVGEVSYEQYF
v_call: TRBV5-1; clone_size: .; cdr3_aa: CASCDPARRGGELFF
v_call: TRBV28; clone_size: many; cdr3_aa: CASTPEQFYEQYF
v_call: TRBV20-1; clone_size: many; cdr3_aa: CSARDMGTGYEQYF
v_call: TRBV6-5; clone_size: few; cdr3_aa: CASSYLGAVEQYF
v_call: TRBV3-1; clone_size: .; cdr3_aa: CASSPTWGGTEAFF
v_call: TRBV20-1; clone_size: few; cdr3_aa: CSARGGQTYEQYF
v_call: TRBV7-2; clone_size: .; cdr3_aa: CASSRDPQETQYF
v_call: TRBV6-5; clone_size: many; cdr3_aa: CASSYGFGNTYEQYF
v_call: TRBV2; clone_size: .; cdr3_aa: CASRKDRASNQPQHF
v_call: TRBV25-1; clone_size: many; cdr3_aa: CASSTNLRGTLYNEQFF
v_call: TRBV5-6; clone_size: few; cdr3_aa: CASSSDGPGQENTEAFF
v_call: TRBV5-1; clone_size: few; cdr3_aa: CASSLVPPTNYGYTF
v_call: TRBV27; clone_size: .; cdr3_aa: CASSFLTGELFF
v_call: TRBV6-6; clone_size: .; cdr3_aa: CASSFGGWGEQFF